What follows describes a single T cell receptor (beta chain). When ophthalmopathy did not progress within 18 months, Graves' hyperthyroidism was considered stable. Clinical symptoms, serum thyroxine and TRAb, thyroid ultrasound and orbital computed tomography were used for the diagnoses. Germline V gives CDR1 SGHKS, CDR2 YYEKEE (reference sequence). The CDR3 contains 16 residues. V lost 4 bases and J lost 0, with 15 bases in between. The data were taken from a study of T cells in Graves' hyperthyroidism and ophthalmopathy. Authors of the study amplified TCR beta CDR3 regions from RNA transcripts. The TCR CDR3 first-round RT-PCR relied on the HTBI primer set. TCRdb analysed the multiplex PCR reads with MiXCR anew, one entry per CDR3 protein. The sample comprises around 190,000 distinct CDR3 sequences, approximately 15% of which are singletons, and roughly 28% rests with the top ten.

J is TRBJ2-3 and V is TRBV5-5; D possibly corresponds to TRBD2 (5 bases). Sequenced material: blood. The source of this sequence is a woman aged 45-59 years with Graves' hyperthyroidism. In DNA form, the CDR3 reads TGTGCCAGCAGCCTGCGGGCCACTACTAGCACAGATACGCAGTATTTT. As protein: CASSLRATTSTDTQYF.